The 25 T cell receptor beta chains below all came from one sample that was sequenced in a study of beta chain features in type 1 diabetes. Reverse transcribing all isolated RNA meant expressed TCRB transcripts were sequenced. Clones were sequenced by immunoSEQ multiplex PCR, and TCRdb holds only the in-frame ones, with some missing. The repertoire consists of about 240,000 clones, with 25% to 30% occurring once and the leading ten covering 3.5% to 4.5%. Sequencing was done on a sample of central memory CD4+ T cells from blood. The origin of the receptors is a man aged 25-45 years in good health.

This clone came up a few times. The V gene is TRBV2, the J gene TRBJ2-1; D unresolved. Germline-derived CDR1 and CDR2 are SNHLY and FYNNEI. The CDR3 spans 12 residues. V lost 5 bases, J lost 10 bases, and 12 bases lay in between. The CDR3 here is CASSTTLGEQFF. The DNA for the CDR3 is TGTGCCAGCAGTACGACCCTAGGAGAGCAGTTCTTC.

This clone came up many times. The chain joins TRBV4-3 to TRBJ2-3, with a weak D call TRBD1 (6 bases). V shed 4 bases and J shed 1 base, with 9 bases lying between them. This CDR3 is built from 14 residues. CDR1 is LGHNA, CDR2 YSLEER, per germline. CDR3 in amino acids: CASSLRQGTDTQYF. Here the CDR3 DNA reads TGCGCCAGCAGCCTTAGACAGGGCACAGATACGCAGTATTTT.

This clone showed up just a few times. The CDR3 spells CASSLTGDTGELFF. The CDR3 DNA reads TGTGCCAGCAGCTTAACAGGGGACACCGGGGAGCTGTTTTTT. The chain joins TRBV7-9 to TRBJ2-2; 7 bases line up with TRBD1. V lost 2 bases to trimming and J lost 3 bases; unmatched junction nucleotides: 0. Germline assignment: CDR1 SEHNR and CDR2 FQNEAQ (reference sequence). The CDR3 length is 14 residues.

The rearrangement links TRBV27 to TRBJ2-5, with 9 bases matching TRBD2. The V and J ends lost 1 base and 5 bases, in that order; junction bases with no gene match: 5. Germline V lookup: CDR1 MNHEY, CDR2 SMNVEV (reference sequence). This CDR3 is 15 amino acids long. The CDR3 region is CASSLYAGGSETQYF. The CDR3 DNA reads TGTGCCAGCAGTTTATACGCGGGGGGGAGTGAGACCCAGTACTTC.

The chain recombines TRBV28 with TRBJ1-5, with no clear D. CDR3 size: 15 residues. Germline CDR1 is MDHEN and CDR2 is SYDVKM. V gave up 3 bases and J gave up 0 bases, with 9 bases separating them. The CDR3 here is CASSFSQYSNQPQHF. DNA for the CDR3: TGTGCCAGCAGTTTCAGTCAATATAGCAATCAGCCCCAGCATTTT.

This clone was detected only a few times. The chain couples TRBV6-1 to TRBJ2-5, with unresolved D. The germline V gene encodes CDR1 MNHNS and CDR2 SASEGT. The CDR3 has 13 residues. With 3 bases removed from V and 5 bases from J, the gap between germline ends came to 10 bases. The CDR3 DNA sequence: TGTGCCAGCAGTGACCTCATCGCGGAGACCCAGTACTTC. Protein: CASSDLIAETQYF.

V gene TRBV18 combines with J gene TRBJ2-1; a weak D match, TRBD1 (6 bases). The germline CDR1 and CDR2 sequences are KGHSH and LQKENI. The germline V and J ends were trimmed by 4 bases and 9 bases, with 16 bases remaining between them. This CDR3 region has 14 residues. CDR3 amino acids: CASSRGGNNGEQFF. DNA of the CDR3: TGTGCCAGCTCACGAGGGGGAAATAACGGTGAGCAGTTCTTC. The full variable domain, in which reference TRBV18 and TRBJ2-1 provide the parts outside the CDR3, is NAGVMQNPRHLVRRRGQEARLRCSPMKGHSHVYWYRQLPEEGLKFMVYLQKENIIDESGMPKERFSAEFPKEGPSILRIQQVVRGDSAAYFCASSRGGNNGEQFFGPGTRLTVL.

The CDR3 DNA reads as TGTGCCATCAGTGGGGACAGTACGGAGACCCAGTACTTC. Translating it yields CAISGDSTETQYF. This sequence joins TRBV10-3 and TRBJ2-5; 7 nucleotides match TRBD1. CDR1 is ENHRY and CDR2 is SYGVKD in the germline V gene. The CDR3 runs 13 residues. The V and J ends lost 4 bases and 5 bases, in that order; junction bases with no gene match: 4.

The chain couples TRBV7-2 to TRBJ2-1; D perhaps matches TRBD2 (6 bases). The V end lost 1 base, the J end lost 9 bases, and 19 bases lay between the germline ends. CDR1 is SGHTA, CDR2 FQGNSA, per germline. CDR3 length: 16 residues. DNA for the CDR3: TGTGCCAGCAGCTTAGAGGGCGGGATAGGGGTTGGTGAGCAGTTCTTC. The encoded protein is CASSLEGGIGVGEQFF.

The chain couples TRBV7-9 to TRBJ1-4, with 7 bases identical to TRBD1. Germline values: CDR1 SEHNR, CDR2 FQNEAQ (reference sequence). Unmatched junction bases numbered 5, after V lost 3 bases and J lost 4 bases. This CDR3 contains 15 residues. CDR3: CASSFGQAINEKLFF. DNA for the CDR3: TGTGCCAGCAGCTTCGGACAGGCTATTAATGAAAAACTGTTTTTT.

The chain uses TRBV30 and TRBJ1-5; no clear D. Trimming left V 2 bases short and J 2 bases short, with 10 bases between. CDR1 GTSNPN and CDR2 SVGIG come from the germline V gene (reference sequence). This CDR3 has 14 residues. The CDR3 coding sequence is TGTGCCTGGAGTACTGGGCATGGCAATCAGCCCCAGCATTTT. Translation gives CAWSTGHGNQPQHF.

The genes are TRBV30 and TRBJ1-2; 12 positions match TRBD1. The V gene's germline CDR1 is GTSNPN and CDR2 SVGIG (reference sequence). J gave up 5 bases and V 3 bases, and 10 bases lay outside the gene matches. The CDR3 is 16 amino acids. The CDR3 nucleotides read TGTGCCTGGAGGCCGGGACAGGGGGCGCCTGGGTATGGCTACACCTTC. It is translated as CAWRPGQGAPGYGYTF.

The chain employs TRBV4-3 and TRBJ2-7; maybe TRBD1 (5 bases). The V and J ends lost 0 bases and 2 bases respectively, with 11 bases between them. Germline assignment: CDR1 LGHNA and CDR2 YSLEER. The CDR3 contains 15 residues. The CDR3 DNA sequence: TGCGCCAGCAGCCAAGATTTTAGGGGCACCTACGAGCAGTACTTC. It encodes CASSQDFRGTYEQYF.

J is TRBJ2-5 and V is TRBV5-6; D remains unclear. CDR3 size: 13 residues. Germline values: CDR1 SGHDT, CDR2 YYEEEE. The V gene lost 2 bases and the J gene lost 4 bases, with 9 bases spanning the gap. The CDR3 is CASSFSISETQYF. CDR3 sequence (DNA): TGTGCCAGCAGCTTCTCTATTTCAGAGACCCAGTACTTC.

The chain combines TRBV20-1 with TRBJ1-2; D unclear. V gave up 0 bases and J gave up 8 bases, with 7 bases separating them. CDR3 length: 11 residues. Germline V gene data show CDR1 as DFQATT and CDR2 as SNEGSKA (reference sequence). In DNA form, the CDR3 reads TGCAGTGCTAGAGATCTTGGCGGCTACACCTTC. It translates to CSARDLGGYTF.

The chain links TRBV28 to TRBJ2-7; D not certain. Germline CDR1 reads MDHEN; CDR2 reads SYDVKM. This CDR3 has 13 amino acids. The V and J ends lost 6 bases and 0 bases respectively, with 9 bases between them. The CDR3 DNA is TGTGCCAGCAGGAAATCGAGCTCCTACGAGCAGTACTTC. Its translation: CASRKSSSYEQYF. The full variable domain, in which reference TRBV28 and TRBJ2-7 provide the parts outside the CDR3, is DVKVTQSSRYLVKRTGEKVFLECVQDMDHENMFWYRQDPGLGLRLIYFSYDVKMKEKGDIPEGYSVSREKKERFSLILESASTNQTSMYLCASRKSSSYEQYFGPGTRLTVT.

This clone was detected ten times or more. The chain links TRBV4-2 to TRBJ2-6; 8 nucleotides align to TRBD2. Germline CDR1 LGHNA, CDR2 YNFKEQ. The CDR3 is 17 amino acids. Trimming took 4 bases from V and 4 from J; bases not matched to a gene: 9. The CDR3 DNA follows: TGTGCCAGCAGCCGTAGTTGGGAGCGGGAGGGGGCCAACGTCCTGACTTTC. This encodes CASSRSWEREGANVLTF.

The rearrangement uses TRBV30 and TRBJ2-7, with a tentative D call TRBD2 (7 bases). Trimming left V 0 bases short and J 2 bases short, with 11 bases between. This CDR3 contains 14 residues. Germline V gene sequence: CDR1 GTSNPN, CDR2 SVGIG (reference sequence). The DNA for the CDR3 is TGTGCCTGGAGTGTCCGGGGGGCGACCTACGAGCAGTACTTC. Protein sequence: CAWSVRGATYEQYF.

The chain combines TRBV11-2 with TRBJ2-1; 11 nucleotides line up with TRBD1. CDR3 length equals 14 residues. In germline, CDR1 is SGHAT, CDR2 FQNNGV. The J segment lost 8 bases and the V segment lost 3 bases, leaving 3 bases of the junction unmatched. For the CDR3, the DNA is TGTGCCAGCAGCTTTAGGGGACAGGGGGATGAGCAGTTCTTC. Protein: CASSFRGQGDEQFF.

The chain joins TRBV6-6 to TRBJ2-7, with TRBD2 matching over 7 bases. The V gene end was trimmed by 4 bases and the J gene end by 6 bases; junction bases not matched to a gene: 6. The CDR3 consists of 13 residues. Germline lookup yields CDR1 MNHNY and CDR2 SVGAGI (reference sequence). The DNA of the CDR3 is TGTGCCAGCAGTTGGGAGGGAGAGGGCGAGCAGTACTTC. Protein sequence: CASSWEGEGEQYF.

This clone has at least ten counts. The gene calls are TRBV10-3 and TRBJ2-1, with 11 bases matching TRBD2. The length of the CDR3 is 16 residues. The V gene end was trimmed by 0 bases and the J gene end by 7 bases; junction bases not matched to a gene: 5. Per germline, CDR1 ENHRY and CDR2 SYGVKD. For the CDR3, the DNA is TGTGCCATCAGTGAGTCGGCACTAGCGGGAGTAAATGAGCAGTTCTTC. As protein: CAISESALAGVNEQFF.

The J gene is TRBJ2-5, the V gene TRBV30, with unresolved D. Per germline, CDR1 GTSNPN and CDR2 SVGIG (reference sequence). The CDR3 covers 13 residues. Trimming removed 5 bases at V and 1 base at J, with 11 bases between. The CDR3 is CAWVPFSQETQYF. The CDR3 DNA follows: TGTGCCTGGGTTCCTTTCTCCCAAGAGACCCAGTACTTC.

This clone occurred a few times. The V gene is TRBV7-8, the J gene TRBJ1-5; D not certain. This CDR3 is 13 amino acids long. The germline V gene encodes CDR1 SGHVS and CDR2 FQNEAQ. V lost 6 bases and J lost 4, with 10 bases in between. The DNA of the CDR3 is TGTGCCAGCAGGTATGAGAAGAATCAGCCCCAGCATTTT. As protein: CASRYEKNQPQHF.

This clone was found once. The V gene is TRBV5-1, the J gene TRBJ2-3; 8 bases map to TRBD2. Germline V gene lookup returns CDR1 SGHRS and CDR2 YFSETQ. V lost 0 bases and J lost 1; bases outside the gene matches: 1. The CDR3 extends over 15 amino acids. CDR3 in DNA: TGCGCCAGCAGCTTGGCAGCGGGGGGCACAGATACGCAGTATTTT. Translated: CASSLAAGGTDTQYF.

This clone was observed a handful of times. The V and J genes are TRBV29-1 and TRBJ2-7, with 16 bases matching TRBD2. In germline, CDR1 is SQVTM, CDR2 ANQGSEA. The ends lost 5 bases at V and 4 bases at J; junction bases unmatched: 11. This CDR3 spans 17 amino acids. The CDR3 loop is CSVTLGLAGGPGYEQYF. Written as DNA, the CDR3 is TGCAGCGTTACCTTGGGACTAGCGGGAGGGCCGGGATACGAGCAGTACTTC.